Listed below are T cell receptor beta chains from one sample, sequenced in a study of T cells in Graves' hyperthyroidism and ophthalmopathy. One entry per CDR3 protein results from TCRdb running MiXCR on the multiplex PCR reads. The sample comprises about 370,000 distinct CDR3 sequences, about 16% of which are singletons, and roughly 19% rests with the top ten. The sequenced sample consisted of blood. These receptors all come from an older woman with Graves' ophthalmopathy. Both conserved end residues are part of each CDR3. D genes are given only for firm matches. Expanded clones are given a class, and other clones once, few, many or no size at all.

cdr3_aa: CASSPDLGAVFGNEQYF; cdr3_nt: TGCGCCAGCAGCCCCGACTTAGGGGCCGTCTTTGGGAACGAGCAGTACTTC; v_call: TRBV5-1; d_call: -; j_call: TRBJ2-7; clone_size: many
cdr3_aa: CATSTVDRTYNEQFF; cdr3_nt: TGTGCCACCAGCACCGTGGATCGAACCTACAATGAGCAGTTCTTC; v_call: TRBV15; d_call: -; j_call: TRBJ2-1; clone_size: few
cdr3_aa: CASSLVVTETQYF; cdr3_nt: TGCGCCAGCAGCTTGGTAGTGACGGAGACCCAGTACTTC; v_call: TRBV5-1; d_call: -; j_call: TRBJ2-5; clone_size: -
cdr3_aa: CASSIDSAGANVLTF; cdr3_nt: TGTGCCAGTAGTATAGATTCGGCTGGGGCCAACGTCCTGACTTTC; v_call: TRBV19; d_call: -; j_call: TRBJ2-6; clone_size: -
cdr3_aa: CSAPAPGTTYNEQFF; cdr3_nt: TGCAGCGCCCCCGCCCCAGGGACCACCTACAATGAGCAGTTCTTC; v_call: TRBV29-1; d_call: -; j_call: TRBJ2-1; clone_size: -
cdr3_aa: CASSPPGGEGTEAFF; cdr3_nt: TGTGCCAGCTCACCACCCGGGGGCGAAGGTACTGAAGCTTTCTTT; v_call: TRBV18; d_call: -; j_call: TRBJ1-1; clone_size: -
cdr3_aa: CASRVLRGPQTQYF; cdr3_nt: TGTGCCAGCAGGGTCCTTCGGGGACCGCAGACCCAGTACTTC; v_call: TRBV9; d_call: -; j_call: TRBJ2-5; clone_size: -
cdr3_aa: CAIRAGSYNEQFF; cdr3_nt: TGTGCCATCAGGGCAGGGTCCTACAATGAGCAGTTCTTC; v_call: TRBV10-3; d_call: -; j_call: TRBJ2-1; clone_size: many
cdr3_aa: CAWNQNNSPLHF; cdr3_nt: TGTGCCTGGAATCAGAATAATTCACCCCTCCACTTT; v_call: TRBV30; d_call: -; j_call: TRBJ1-6; clone_size: few
cdr3_aa: CASSSSMRPLLESGANVLTF; cdr3_nt: TGTGCCAGCAGTTCGTCGATGAGACCTTTATTAGAGTCTGGGGCCAACGTCCTGACTTTC; v_call: TRBV28; d_call: -; j_call: TRBJ2-6; clone_size: many
cdr3_aa: CATSRAESPIGTDTQYF; cdr3_nt: TGTGCCACCAGCAGAGCGGAGAGCCCAATTGGGACAGATACGCAGTATTTT; v_call: TRBV15; d_call: -; j_call: TRBJ2-3; clone_size: many
cdr3_aa: CASSRPGSRHEQYF; cdr3_nt: TGTGCCAGCAGCCGTCCGGGATCCCGTCACGAGCAGTACTTC; v_call: TRBV3-1; d_call: -; j_call: TRBJ2-7; clone_size: many
cdr3_aa: CASSHGTEGLNEQFF; cdr3_nt: TGTGCCAGCAGCCACGGAACAGAAGGGTTGAATGAGCAGTTCTTC; v_call: TRBV3-1; d_call: -; j_call: TRBJ2-1; clone_size: -
cdr3_aa: CASTPAGQPGTQYF; cdr3_nt: TGCGCCAGCACCCCGGCTGGACAGCCAGGGACCCAGTACTTC; v_call: TRBV5-1; d_call: -; j_call: TRBJ2-5; clone_size: few
cdr3_aa: CASSFERQGPGRQYF; cdr3_nt: TGTGCCAGCAGTTTTGAGCGGCAGGGACCAGGGCGGCAGTACTTC; v_call: TRBV11-2; d_call: -; j_call: TRBJ2-7; clone_size: few
cdr3_aa: CASSPQGNLAKNIQYF; cdr3_nt: TGTGCCAGCAGCCCCCAGGGAAATCTAGCCAAAAACATTCAGTACTTC; v_call: TRBV3-1; d_call: -; j_call: TRBJ2-4; clone_size: many
cdr3_aa: CASSMARGETQYF; cdr3_nt: TGTGCCAGTAGTATGGCCCGCGGGGAGACCCAGTACTTC; v_call: TRBV19; d_call: -; j_call: TRBJ2-5; clone_size: few
cdr3_aa: CSVEGQGVRGYTF; cdr3_nt: TGCAGCGTTGAAGGCCAGGGGGTACGTGGCTACACCTTC; v_call: TRBV29-1; d_call: TRBD1; j_call: TRBJ1-2; clone_size: few
cdr3_aa: CASSLRLAGDGANVLTF; cdr3_nt: TGCGCCAGCAGCTTAAGGCTAGCGGGAGACGGGGCCAACGTCCTGACTTTC; v_call: TRBV5-1; d_call: TRBD2; j_call: TRBJ2-6; clone_size: few
cdr3_aa: CASRKADTQYF; cdr3_nt: TGTGCCAGCAGAAAGGCCGATACGCAGTATTTT; v_call: TRBV4-2; d_call: -; j_call: TRBJ2-3; clone_size: -
cdr3_aa: CASSFGTPSTDTQYF; cdr3_nt: TGTGCCAGCAGCTTTGGAACTCCTAGCACAGATACGCAGTATTTT; v_call: TRBV11-2; d_call: -; j_call: TRBJ2-3; clone_size: many
cdr3_aa: CATSDPDRVRGAFF; cdr3_nt: TGTGCCACCAGTGACCCGGACAGGGTCCGCGGAGCTTTCTTT; v_call: TRBV24-1; d_call: TRBD1; j_call: TRBJ1-1; clone_size: -
cdr3_aa: CAIKSGTSGDTQYF; cdr3_nt: TGTGCCATCAAATCCGGGACTAGCGGCGATACGCAGTATTTT; v_call: TRBV10-3; d_call: TRBD2; j_call: TRBJ2-3; clone_size: -
cdr3_aa: CASSLEGGAGGYEQFF; cdr3_nt: TGTGCCAGCAGCTTGGAGGGGGGCGCGGGAGGGTATGAGCAGTTCTTC; v_call: TRBV5-4; d_call: TRBD2; j_call: TRBJ2-1; clone_size: few
cdr3_aa: CASSLDTGTLANYGYTF; cdr3_nt: TGCGCCAGCAGCTTGGATACAGGGACCTTAGCTAACTATGGCTACACCTTC; v_call: TRBV5-1; d_call: -; j_call: TRBJ1-2; clone_size: few
cdr3_aa: CASSSPNRGYQPQHF; cdr3_nt: TGTGCCAGTAGTTCCCCTAACAGGGGATATCAGCCCCAGCATTTT; v_call: TRBV19; d_call: TRBD1; j_call: TRBJ1-5; clone_size: -
cdr3_aa: CASSPHRGLNTEAFF; cdr3_nt: TGTGCCAGCAGCCCTCACAGGGGTTTGAACACTGAAGCTTTCTTT; v_call: TRBV13; d_call: TRBD1; j_call: TRBJ1-1; clone_size: few
cdr3_aa: CASGPVAGDTQYF; cdr3_nt: TGTGCCAGCGGCCCCGTAGCGGGAGATACGCAGTATTTT; v_call: TRBV12-3/TRBV12-4; d_call: TRBD2; j_call: TRBJ2-3; clone_size: -
cdr3_aa: CATSDTPHGQGLRTGELFF; cdr3_nt: TGTGCCACCAGTGATACCCCTCACGGACAGGGATTGAGGACCGGGGAGCTGTTTTTT; v_call: TRBV24-1; d_call: TRBD1; j_call: TRBJ2-2; clone_size: -
cdr3_aa: CSARSGGAGYGYTF; cdr3_nt: TGCAGTGCCAGATCGGGGGGCGCGGGCTATGGCTACACCTTC; v_call: TRBV20-1; d_call: -; j_call: TRBJ1-2; clone_size: many